Shown below are 21 T cell receptor beta chains from a single sample sequenced in a study of cytomegalovirus exposure and HLA in healthy donors. Use of 60 Vbeta and 13 Jbeta primers characterized the PCR. Repertoires were generated with immunoSEQ multiplex PCR, while TCRdb's copy carries only in-frame clones and drops some. This table holds around 200,000 clones, around nine tenths found once. The sequenced sample was PBMCs. All receptors come from a woman aged 25 to 39 in good health and CMV-seronegative.

Turning to this clone: One end of the junction varies from germline; a read error may be responsible. The CDR3 region has the DNA TGTGCCAGCAGTCAACCGGGACAGGCGTATTTC. It encodes CASSQPGQAYF. The chain couples TRBV28 to TRBJ2-7; 8 bases map to TRBD1. This CDR3 spans 11 amino acids. Germline V CDR1 and CDR2: MDHEN, SYDVKM.

The chain has TRBV11-2 and TRBJ1-1; TRBD1 might be the D (6 bases). V was shortened by 3 bases and J by 5 bases, with 13 bases between the two germline ends. The CDR3 runs 14 residues. Looked up from germline, CDR1 is SGHAT and CDR2 is FQNNGV. The DNA for the CDR3 is TGTGCCAGCAGCTTCCAGGGGAAGGTGACTGAAGCTTTCTTT. Translating it yields CASSFQGKVTEAFF. Variable domain in full (rest from reference TRBV11-2 and TRBJ1-1): EAGVAQSPRYKIIEKRQSVAFWCNPISGHATLYWYQQILGQGPKLLIQFQNNGVVDDSQLPKDRFSAERLKGVDSTLKIQPAKLEDSAVYLCASSFQGKVTEAFFGQGTRLTVV.

The rearrangement uses TRBV6-5 and TRBJ2-7; D may be TRBD1 (5 bases). V was cut by 7 bases and J by 2 bases, with 9 bases left in between. The CDR3 totals 12 residues. CDR1 is MNHEY, CDR2 SVGAGI, per germline. CDR3 residues: CASKGRAYEQYF. DNA for the CDR3: TGTGCCAGCAAAGGCAGGGCCTACGAGCAGTACTTC.

This chain uses TRBV29-1 with TRBJ1-1; the D gene is possibly TRBD1 (5 bases). The germline V and J ends were trimmed by 3 bases and 4 bases, with 12 bases remaining between them. CDR3 length: 13 amino acids. The germline V gene encodes CDR1 SQVTM and CDR2 ANQGSEA. The CDR3 sequence: CSVELGGGTEAFF. CDR3 nucleotides: TGCAGCGTTGAGCTTGGCGGGGGCACTGAAGCTTTCTTT.

The chain links TRBV19 to TRBJ1-2, with 8 bases that match TRBD1. Losses at the gene ends were 5 bases for V and 1 base for J; bases not matched to a gene: 6. Germline V gene data show CDR1 as LNHDA and CDR2 as SQIVND (reference sequence). This CDR3 is built from 15 residues. CDR3 nucleotides: TGTGCCAGTAGTTCGGGACAGGTCCTTAACTATGGCTACACCTTC. This encodes CASSSGQVLNYGYTF.

V and J are TRBV18 and TRBJ2-3; D perhaps matches TRBD1 (6 bases). The V end was cut by 4 bases, the J end by 1 base, with 9 bases between. Germline V CDR1 and CDR2: KGHSH, LQKENI. The CDR3 has 14 amino acids. CDR3 DNA sequence: TGTGCCAGCTCACGGACAGTCGGCACAGATACGCAGTATTTT. This codes for CASSRTVGTDTQYF.

This sequence joins TRBV6-1 and TRBJ1-5; no reliable D call. Between the trimmed V and J ends, which lost 4 bases and 0 bases, there was a span of 10 bases. The V gene's germline CDR1 is MNHNS and CDR2 SASEGT. CDR3 length equals 15 residues. The CDR3 DNA reads TGTGCCAGCAGTGTGGGCAGACATAGCAATCAGCCCCAGCATTTT. Protein product: CASSVGRHSNQPQHF.

The V call is TRBV4-1, the J call TRBJ2-3, with unresolved D. The CDR3 sequence is 12 residues long. Trimming stripped 2 bases from V and 7 bases from J, with 7 bases between. In germline, CDR1 is MGHRA, CDR2 YSYEKL. The CDR3 spells CASSQPRNTQYF. CDR3 coding DNA: TGCGCCAGCAGCCAACCTCGTAATACGCAGTATTTT.

This rearrangement joins TRBV2 to TRBJ1-4, with 10 positions matching TRBD1. Trimming at V came to 4 bases and at J to 8 bases, leaving 1 base not matched to a gene. The germline CDR1 and CDR2 sequences are SNHLY and FYNNEI. This CDR3 spans 13 amino acids. This CDR3 reads CASSVDRGEKLFF. DNA of the CDR3: TGTGCCAGCAGTGTGGACAGGGGGGAAAAACTGTTTTTT.

This rearrangement joins TRBV28 to TRBJ2-3, with D perhaps matching TRBD2 (5 bases). Germline lookup yields CDR1 MDHEN and CDR2 SYDVKM. The CDR3 is 14 residues long. V lost 8 bases and J 0 bases, leaving 12 bases between the germline ends. The CDR3 DNA follows: TGTGCCAGCTCCGGACGGGGTAGCACAGATACGCAGTATTTT. Protein sequence: CASSGRGSTDTQYF. Complete variable domain (other parts from reference TRBV28 and TRBJ2-3): DVKVTQSSRYLVKRTGEKVFLECVQDMDHENMFWYRQDPGLGLRLIYFSYDVKMKEKGDIPEGYSVSREKKERFSLILESASTNQTSMYLCASSGRGSTDTQYFGPGTRLTVL.

As regards this clone: At the DNA level, this CDR3 is encoded by other sequences in the same sample as well. The chain carries TRBV18 and TRBJ2-5; D possibly corresponds to TRBD2 (6 bases). Trimming shortened V by 6 bases and J by 4 bases, and 12 bases separated the two germline ends. This CDR3 spans 13 amino acids. Germline values: CDR1 KGHSH, CDR2 LQKENI. CDR3 in amino acids: CASSPSGRETQYF. For the CDR3, the DNA is TGTGCCAGCTCTCCGAGCGGGCGAGAGACCCAGTACTTC.

The J gene is TRBJ2-4, the V gene TRBV6-5, with a possible D match to TRBD2 (5 bases). Trimming took off 8 bases at V and 7 bases at J, with 15 bases between the two ends. CDR3 length: 13 amino acids. CDR1 MNHEY and CDR2 SVGAGI come from the germline V gene. The CDR3 here is CASGYREGNIQYF. The CDR3 bases are TGTGCCAGCGGGTATCGGGAAGGGAACATTCAGTACTTC.

The V call is TRBV6-5, the J call TRBJ1-2, with D perhaps matching TRBD1 (5 bases). Germline CDR1 reads MNHEY; CDR2 reads SVGAGI. The CDR3 is 15 residues long. V lost 2 bases, J lost 0 bases, and 10 bases lay in between. The CDR3 nucleotides read TGTGCCAGCAGTTACGGGGGGGAAGCTAACTATGGCTACACCTTC. This gives the protein CASSYGGEANYGYTF.

The chain uses TRBV7-9 and TRBJ2-7; 8 positions agree with TRBD1. Germline assignment: CDR1 SEHNR and CDR2 FQNEAQ (reference sequence). The CDR3 covers 12 residues. Losses at the gene ends were 5 bases for V and 6 bases for J; bases not matched to a gene: 3. The CDR3 nucleotides are TGTGCCAGCAGCGGACAGGGCGGCGAGCAGTACTTC. Its translation: CASSGQGGEQYF.

This sequence joins TRBV6-1 and TRBJ2-2; no firm D call. There are 12 residues in the CDR3. V lost 7 bases and J 1 base, leaving 4 bases between the germline ends. Germline V CDR1 and CDR2: MNHNS, SASEGT. The CDR3 loop is CASIQNTGELFF. CDR3 sequence (DNA): TGTGCCAGCATACAGAACACCGGGGAGCTGTTTTTT.

The V and J genes are TRBV4-1 and TRBJ2-3; no definite D call. Germline V gene sequence: CDR1 MGHRA, CDR2 YSYEKL. Between the trimmed V and J ends, which lost 0 bases and 7 bases, there was a span of 14 bases. The CDR3 has 15 amino acids. The CDR3 DNA sequence: TGCGCCAGCAGCCAAGAGTGGGCCTCTTCGAATACGCAGTATTTT. This codes for CASSQEWASSNTQYF.

The chain has TRBV6-1 and TRBJ1-1; D is uncertain. V was cut by 3 bases and J by 5 bases, with 10 bases left in between. CDR3 length equals 13 residues. Germline CDR1 reads MNHNS; CDR2 reads SASEGT. The CDR3 protein is CASSDPGMTEAFF. The CDR3, as DNA: TGTGCCAGCAGTGACCCGGGTATGACTGAAGCTTTCTTT.

The chain recombines TRBV5-6 with TRBJ1-5; no reliable D call. The V gene's germline CDR1 is SGHDT and CDR2 YYEEEE. CDR3 length: 14 amino acids. V shed 0 bases and J shed 4 bases, with 8 bases lying between them. This chain's CDR3 is CASSLGQTNQPQHF. Written as DNA, the CDR3 is TGTGCCAGCAGCTTGGGACAAACTAATCAGCCCCAGCATTTT.

The J gene is TRBJ2-7, the V gene TRBV6-1, with D unresolved. The CDR3 sequence is 14 residues long. V was shortened by 1 base and J by 0 bases, with 7 bases between the two germline ends. The germline V gene encodes CDR1 MNHNS and CDR2 SASEGT. This chain's CDR3 is CASSEDLDSYEQYF. The CDR3 DNA reads TGTGCCAGCAGTGAAGATTTAGACTCCTACGAGCAGTACTTC.

The CDR3 region has the DNA TGTGCCAGCAGCTTGGGGCTAGGAGTGAACACTGAAGCTTTCTTT. It translates to CASSLGLGVNTEAFF. The V gene is TRBV5-8, the J gene TRBJ1-1; D remains ambiguous. The CDR3 sequence is 15 residues long. Deletions cut 0 bases from V and 0 bases from J, with 9 bases between. Germline V gene lookup returns CDR1 SGHTS and CDR2 YDEGEE.

V is TRBV27 and J is TRBJ2-7, with TRBD2 matching 7 bases. The CDR3 extends over 16 amino acids. Trimming at V came to 3 bases and at J to 2 bases, leaving 10 bases not matched to a gene. Germline V gene lookup returns CDR1 MNHEY and CDR2 SMNVEV (reference sequence). CDR3 in DNA: TGTGCCAGCAGTTTTTCTCCGGGACTACAAACCTACGAGCAGTACTTC. Its protein is CASSFSPGLQTYEQYF.